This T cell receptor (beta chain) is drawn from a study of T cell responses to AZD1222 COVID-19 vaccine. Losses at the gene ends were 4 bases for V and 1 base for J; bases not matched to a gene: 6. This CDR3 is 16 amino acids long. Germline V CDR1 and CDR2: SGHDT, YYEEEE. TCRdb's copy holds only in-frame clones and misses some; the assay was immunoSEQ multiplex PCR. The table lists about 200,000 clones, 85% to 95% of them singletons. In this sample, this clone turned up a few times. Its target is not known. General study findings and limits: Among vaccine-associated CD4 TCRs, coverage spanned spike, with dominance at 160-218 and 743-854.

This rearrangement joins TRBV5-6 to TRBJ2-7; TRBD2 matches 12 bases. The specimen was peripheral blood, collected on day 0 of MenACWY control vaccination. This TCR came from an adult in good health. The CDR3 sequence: CASSPLAGGLSYEQYF. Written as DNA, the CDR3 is TGTGCCAGCAGCCCACTAGCGGGGGGTCTTTCCTACGAGCAGTACTTC. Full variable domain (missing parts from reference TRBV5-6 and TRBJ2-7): DAGVTQSPTHLIKTRGQQVTLRCSPKSGHDTVSWYQQALGQGPQFIFQYYEEEERQRGNFPDRFSGHQFPNYSSELNVNALLLGDSALYLCASSPLAGGLSYEQYFGPGTRLTVT.